These 7 T cell receptor beta chains were all obtained from the same sample, sequenced in a study of blood T cell repertoires in COVID-19. Assay used: immunoSEQ multiplex PCR; TCRdb lists only in-frame clones, some missing. The sample comprises 200,000 to 250,000 clones, about 90% of which are singletons, and about 15% rests with the top ten. Sequencing was done on a sample of PBMCs or T cells enriched from blood (not recorded which). The receptors come from a man aged 25-45 years who had been exposed to COVID-19.

V usage is TRBV6-1 and J usage is TRBJ2-5; 7 bases fit TRBD2. The trim removed 2 bases at V and 5 bases at J, leaving 5 bases unmatched. The CDR3 covers 14 residues. The germline V gene has CDR1 MNHNS and CDR2 SASEGT. The CDR3 DNA follows: TGTGCCAGCAGTGAAACCGGACTAGTCGAGACCCAGTACTTC. Its translation is CASSETGLVETQYF.

This clone was counted between two and nine times. J is TRBJ1-1 and V is TRBV7-8; the D is unclear. V was shortened by 5 bases and J by 3 bases, with 10 bases between the two germline ends. The germline V gene encodes CDR1 SGHVS and CDR2 FQNEAQ. The CDR3 is 13 amino acids. This CDR3 reads CASSPPVDTEAFF. The CDR3 DNA follows: TGTGCCAGCAGCCCCCCGGTGGACACTGAAGCTTTCTTT.

This clone was detected only once. This rearrangement joins TRBV6-5 to TRBJ2-1; 7 bases are shared with TRBD1. Trimming took 10 bases from V and 8 from J; bases not matched to a gene: 8. The CDR3 length is 12 residues. CDR1 is MNHEY and CDR2 is SVGAGI in the germline V gene. As DNA, the CDR3 is TGTGCCACGAGACAGGGTCGTTATGAGCAGTTCTTC. As protein: CATRQGRYEQFF.

The J gene is TRBJ2-2, the V gene TRBV25-1; TRBD2 aligns across 7 bases. CDR1 MGHDK and CDR2 SYGVNS come from the germline V gene. The CDR3 is 16 residues long. Germline trimming cut 4 bases from V and 1 base from J; bases unmatched to any gene: 6. The CDR3 is CASSARDYQNTGELFF. The CDR3 nucleotides are TGTGCCAGCAGTGCCCGGGACTACCAGAACACCGGGGAGCTGTTTTTT.

The chain combines TRBV7-9 with TRBJ2-3, with TRBD2 identical over 11 bases. The CDR3 consists of 16 residues. The germline CDR1 and CDR2 sequences are SEHNR and FQNEAQ (reference sequence). V was clipped by 5 bases and J by 5 bases; unmatched bases: 9. CDR3 sequence: CASSLVLAGARDTQYF. The CDR3 region has the DNA TGTGCCAGCAGCCTAGTACTAGCGGGGGCACGAGATACGCAGTATTTT.

This rearrangement joins TRBV7-2 to TRBJ1-2; possibly TRBD1 for D (6 bases). Trimming removed 4 bases at V and 7 bases at J, with 22 bases between. The germline CDR1 and CDR2 sequences are SGHTA and FQGNSA. The CDR3 spans 16 residues. The DNA of the CDR3 is TGTGCCAGCAGCTCCAAAACCACAGGGTTTGCTTCTGGCTACACCTTC. It is translated as CASSSKTTGFASGYTF.

The rearrangement links TRBV2 to TRBJ1-1; D is unclear. Germline V lookup: CDR1 SNHLY, CDR2 FYNNEI. CDR3 size: 16 residues. Trimming took off 0 bases at V and 0 bases at J, with 11 bases between the two ends. CDR3 in DNA: TGTGCCAGCAGTGAAGCGGAGGGTTGGATGAACACTGAAGCTTTCTTT. It codes for CASSEAEGWMNTEAFF.